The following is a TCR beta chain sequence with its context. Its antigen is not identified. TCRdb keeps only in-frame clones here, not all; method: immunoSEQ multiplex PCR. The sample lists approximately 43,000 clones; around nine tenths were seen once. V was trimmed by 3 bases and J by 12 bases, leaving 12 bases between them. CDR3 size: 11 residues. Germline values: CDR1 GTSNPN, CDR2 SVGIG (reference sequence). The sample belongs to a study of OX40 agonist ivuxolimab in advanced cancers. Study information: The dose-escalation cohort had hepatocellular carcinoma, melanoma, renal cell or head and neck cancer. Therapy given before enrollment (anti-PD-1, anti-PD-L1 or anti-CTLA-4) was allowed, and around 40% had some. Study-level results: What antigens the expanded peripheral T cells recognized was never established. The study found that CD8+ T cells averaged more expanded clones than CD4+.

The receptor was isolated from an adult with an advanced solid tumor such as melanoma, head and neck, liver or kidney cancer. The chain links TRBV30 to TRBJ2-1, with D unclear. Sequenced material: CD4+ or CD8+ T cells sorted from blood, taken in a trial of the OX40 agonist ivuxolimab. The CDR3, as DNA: TGTGCCTGGAGCTCTAGTGAGAGGCAGTTCTTC. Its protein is CAWSSSERQFF.